This TCR beta chain was observed in a study of cytomegalovirus exposure and HLA in healthy donors. Libraries were prepared by immunoSEQ multiplex PCR; TCRdb keeps only in-frame clonotypes and omits some of them. Altogether some 150,000 clones are present, 88% being singletons, with the ten largest covering about 2.7%. This clone was recorded only once. Its matching antigen is unknown. The germline V and J ends were trimmed by 0 bases and 10 bases, with 14 bases remaining between them. CDR1 is SGHRS, CDR2 YFSETQ, per germline. The CDR3 totals 14 residues. Notes on the study in general: According to reports, the classifier identified cytomegalovirus status with high specificity and sensitivity. In vitro data verified a few CMV-associated chains as specific for CMV antigens. The study flagged about 150 TCR beta chains as cytomegalovirus-associated.

The TCR was taken from a man between 18 and 29 years old in good health and CMV-seronegative. Sequenced input: PBMCs. The chain employs TRBV5-1 and TRBJ2-1; possible D gene TRBD2, 5 bases. CDR3 amino acids: CASSLGVTGYEQFF. The CDR3 DNA follows: TGCGCCAGCAGCTTGGGAGTAACGGGATACGAGCAGTTCTTC.